This T cell receptor beta chain was sequenced for a study of T cell responses to AZD1222 COVID-19 vaccine. Whole-study findings and limits: Two doses of AZD1222 preceded a rise in Spike-specific TCR breadth and depth. The donors showed a predominance of white British ancestry and of females, with possible underestimation of clonal diversity. Unmutated variant regions reportedly attract nearly half of all spike-specific TCRs.

The table lists this clone with a count of one. Its antigen remains unidentified. The CDR3 has 13 amino acids. Germline CDR1 reads SGHTA; CDR2 reads FQGNSA. The V and J ends lost 6 bases and 5 bases respectively, with 13 bases between them. Sequencing used immunoSEQ multiplex PCR; TCRdb keeps in-frame clones, though not all of them. The sample yields more than 75,000 clones, just over 90% seen once. The rearrangement uses TRBV7-2 and TRBJ1-1, with D possibly matching TRBD1 (5 bases). This TCR derives from an adult who received the AZD1222 COVID-19 vaccine. The specimen was peripheral blood, collected 28 days after the second AZD1222 dose. The CDR3 DNA follows: TGTGCCAGCAGTCCCTGGGGGAGGACTGAAGCTTTCTTT. As protein: CASSPWGRTEAFF. Based on the CDR3 plus reference TRBV7-2 and TRBJ1-1, the full variable domain is GAGVSQSPSNKVTEKGKDVELRCDPISGHTALYWYRQSLGQGLEFLIYFQGNSAPDKSGLPSDRFSAERTGGSVSTLTIQRTQQEDSAVYLCASSPWGRTEAFFGQGTRLTVV.